This T cell receptor beta chain was sequenced during a study of vaccination effects on CD4 cells after COVID-19. Background on the study: Post-vaccine sample collection fell at a median of 72 days after the second dose. Study-wide findings and caveats: From healthy vaccinees, only 1 of 255 vaccine-induced clones also reacted to common cold coronaviruses.

ViraFEST assay sequencing came after antigen-specific CD4+ T cells were expanded with viral peptide pools. Researchers isolated CD4+ T cells once approximately 10 days of culture had elapsed. Each participant received a vaccine that was either BNT162b2 or mRNA-1273, given as two doses. The authors replaced half the medium with IL-2 medium on days 3 and 7. This clone was detected a few times. Antigen specificity is unknown. V shed 7 bases and J shed 6 bases, with 21 bases lying between them. This CDR3 is 15 amino acids long. Germline-derived CDR1 and CDR2 are SNHLY and FYNNEI. Libraries were prepared by immunoSEQ multiplex PCR; TCRdb keeps only in-frame clonotypes and omits some of them. The repertoire has about 20,000 clones, 72% of them found once; the top ten carry roughly a tenth.

This specimen was CD4+ T cells from PBMCs cultured with HCoV-NL63 spike peptides, taken after COVID-19 vaccination. The sequence came from a human donor who received a COVID-19 vaccine. The rearrangement joins TRBV2 to TRBJ1-1, with D tentatively TRBD1 (5 bases). The CDR3 here is CASNPGPIRTAEAFF. CDR3 coding DNA: TGTGCCAGCAACCCGGGACCGATTAGAACGGCTGAAGCTTTCTTT.